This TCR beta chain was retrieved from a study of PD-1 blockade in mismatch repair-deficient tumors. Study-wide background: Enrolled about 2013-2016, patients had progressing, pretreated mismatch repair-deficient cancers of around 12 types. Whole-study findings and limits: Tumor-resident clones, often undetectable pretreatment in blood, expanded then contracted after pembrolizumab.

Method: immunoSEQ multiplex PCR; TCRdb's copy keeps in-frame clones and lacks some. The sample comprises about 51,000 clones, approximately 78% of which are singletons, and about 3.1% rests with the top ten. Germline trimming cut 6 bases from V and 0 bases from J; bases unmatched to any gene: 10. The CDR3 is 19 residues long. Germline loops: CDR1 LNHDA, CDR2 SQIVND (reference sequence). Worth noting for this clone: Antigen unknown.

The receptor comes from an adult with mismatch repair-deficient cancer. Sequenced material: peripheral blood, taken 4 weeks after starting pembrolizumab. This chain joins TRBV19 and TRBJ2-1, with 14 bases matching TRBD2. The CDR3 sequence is CASRAGLAGVLSSYNEQFF. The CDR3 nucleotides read TGTGCCAGTAGGGCGGGACTAGCGGGAGTGCTGAGCTCCTACAATGAGCAGTTCTTC. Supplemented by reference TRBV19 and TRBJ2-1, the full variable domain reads DGGITQSPKYLFRKEGQNVTLSCEQNLNHDAMYWYRQDPGQGLRLIYYSQIVNDFQKGDIAEGYSVSREKKESFPLTVTSAQKNPTAFYLCASRAGLAGVLSSYNEQFFGPGTRLTVL.